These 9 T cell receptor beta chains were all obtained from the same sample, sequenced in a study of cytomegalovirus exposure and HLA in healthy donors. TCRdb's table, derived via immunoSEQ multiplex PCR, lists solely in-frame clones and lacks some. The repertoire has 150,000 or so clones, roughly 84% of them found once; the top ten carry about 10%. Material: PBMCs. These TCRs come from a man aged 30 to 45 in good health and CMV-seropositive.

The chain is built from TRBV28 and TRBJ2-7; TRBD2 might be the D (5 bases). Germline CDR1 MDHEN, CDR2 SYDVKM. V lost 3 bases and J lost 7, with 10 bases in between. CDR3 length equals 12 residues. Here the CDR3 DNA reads TGTGCCAGCAGTTTTGGTAGGACTGAGCAGTACTTC. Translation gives CASSFGRTEQYF.

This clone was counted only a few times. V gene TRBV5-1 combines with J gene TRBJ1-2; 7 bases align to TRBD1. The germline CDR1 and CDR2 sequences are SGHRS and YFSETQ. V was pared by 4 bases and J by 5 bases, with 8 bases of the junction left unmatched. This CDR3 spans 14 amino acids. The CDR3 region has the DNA TGCGCCAGCAGCCCGCAGGAGGGACAGTATGGCTACACCTTC. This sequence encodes CASSPQEGQYGYTF.

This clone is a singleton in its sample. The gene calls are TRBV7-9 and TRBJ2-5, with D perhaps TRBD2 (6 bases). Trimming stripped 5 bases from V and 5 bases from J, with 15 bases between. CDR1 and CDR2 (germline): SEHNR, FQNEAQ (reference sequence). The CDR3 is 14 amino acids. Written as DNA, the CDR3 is TGTGCCAGCAGCAAAGGACTACGCGGGGAGACCCAGTACTTC. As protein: CASSKGLRGETQYF.

CDR3 loop: CSADRGREAFF. CDR3 in DNA: TGCAGTGCTGACAGGGGGCGGGAAGCTTTCTTT. The chain combines TRBV20-1 with TRBJ1-1, with 10 bases identical to TRBD1. V dropped 5 bases and J dropped 8; count of bases not matched to a gene: 2. This CDR3 is built from 11 residues. CDR1 is DFQATT and CDR2 is SNEGSKA in the germline V gene (reference sequence).

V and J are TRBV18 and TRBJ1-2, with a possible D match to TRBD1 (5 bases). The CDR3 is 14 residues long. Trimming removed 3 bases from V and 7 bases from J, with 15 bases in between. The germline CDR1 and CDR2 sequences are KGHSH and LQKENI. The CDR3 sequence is CASSPGQGGSGYTF. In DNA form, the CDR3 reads TGTGCCAGCTCACCCGGGCAGGGAGGGAGTGGCTACACCTTC. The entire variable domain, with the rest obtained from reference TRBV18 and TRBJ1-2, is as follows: NAGVMQNPRHLVRRRGQEARLRCSPMKGHSHVYWYRQLPEEGLKFMVYLQKENIIDESGMPKERFSAEFPKEGPSILRIQQVVRGDSAAYFCASSPGQGGSGYTFGSGTRLTVV.

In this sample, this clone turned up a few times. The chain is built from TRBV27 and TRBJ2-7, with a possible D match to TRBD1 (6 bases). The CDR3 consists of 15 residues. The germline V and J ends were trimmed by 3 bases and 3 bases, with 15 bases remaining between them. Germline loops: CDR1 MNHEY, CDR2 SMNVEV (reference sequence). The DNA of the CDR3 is TGTGCCAGCAGTTTTGACCAGGGGAACTACTACGAGCAGTACTTC. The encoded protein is CASSFDQGNYYEQYF.

The CDR3, as DNA: TGTGCCAGCAGCACCTACAGCTATGGCTACACCTTC. Its translation: CASSTYSYGYTF. The chain carries TRBV9 and TRBJ1-2; D is unclear. Trimming left V 4 bases short and J 4 bases short, with 8 bases between. The CDR3 has 12 amino acids. Germline CDR1 and CDR2: SGDLS and YYNGEE.

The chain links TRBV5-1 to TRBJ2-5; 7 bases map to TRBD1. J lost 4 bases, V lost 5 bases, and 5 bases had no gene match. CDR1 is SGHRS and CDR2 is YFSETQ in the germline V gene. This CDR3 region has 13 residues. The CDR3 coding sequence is TGCGCCAGCAGACAGGGGCAATCAGAGACCCAGTACTTC. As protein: CASRQGQSETQYF.

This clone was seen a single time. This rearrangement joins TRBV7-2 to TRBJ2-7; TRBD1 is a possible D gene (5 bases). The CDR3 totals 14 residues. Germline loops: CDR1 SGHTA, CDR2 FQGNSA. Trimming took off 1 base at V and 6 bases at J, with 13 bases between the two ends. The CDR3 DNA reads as TGTGCCAGCAGCTTAGAGCCATTTAGGGGCGAGCAGTACTTC. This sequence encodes CASSLEPFRGEQYF.